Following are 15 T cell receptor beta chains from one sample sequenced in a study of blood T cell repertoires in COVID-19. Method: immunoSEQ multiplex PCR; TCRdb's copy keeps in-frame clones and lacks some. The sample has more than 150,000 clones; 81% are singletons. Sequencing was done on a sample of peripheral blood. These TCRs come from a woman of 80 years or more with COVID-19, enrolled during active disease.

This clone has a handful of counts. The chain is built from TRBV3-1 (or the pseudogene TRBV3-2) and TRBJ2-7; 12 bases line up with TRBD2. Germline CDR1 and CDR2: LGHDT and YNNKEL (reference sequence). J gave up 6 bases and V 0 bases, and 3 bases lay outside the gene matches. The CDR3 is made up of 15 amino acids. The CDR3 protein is CASSQDLAGGREQYF. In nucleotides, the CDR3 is TGTGCCAGCAGCCAAGATCTAGCGGGGGGGCGCGAGCAGTACTTC.

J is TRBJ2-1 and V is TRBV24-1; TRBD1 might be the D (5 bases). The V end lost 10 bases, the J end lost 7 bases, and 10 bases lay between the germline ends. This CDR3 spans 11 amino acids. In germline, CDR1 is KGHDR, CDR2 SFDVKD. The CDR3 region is CATRDRNEQFF. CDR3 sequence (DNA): TGTGCCACTAGAGACAGAAATGAGCAGTTCTTC.

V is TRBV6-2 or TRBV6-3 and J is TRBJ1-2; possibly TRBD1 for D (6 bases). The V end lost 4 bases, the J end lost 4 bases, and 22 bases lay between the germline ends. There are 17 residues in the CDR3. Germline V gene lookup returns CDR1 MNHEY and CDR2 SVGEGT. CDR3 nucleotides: TGTGCCAGCAGTTTCCTTAGGGGGTTCGGATACTTCTATGGCTACACCTTC. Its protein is CASSFLRGFGYFYGYTF.

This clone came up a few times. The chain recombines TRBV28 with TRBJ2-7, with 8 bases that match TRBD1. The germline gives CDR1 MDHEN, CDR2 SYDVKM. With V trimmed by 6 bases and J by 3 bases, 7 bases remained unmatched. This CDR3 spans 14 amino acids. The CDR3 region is CASSSTGQVYEQYF. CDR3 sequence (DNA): TGTGCCAGCAGCTCCACGGGACAGGTCTACGAGCAGTACTTC.

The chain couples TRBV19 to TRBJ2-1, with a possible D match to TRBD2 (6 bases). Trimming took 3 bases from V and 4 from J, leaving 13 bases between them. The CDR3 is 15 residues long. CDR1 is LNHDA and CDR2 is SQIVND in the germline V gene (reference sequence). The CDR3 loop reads CASSIFAGPYNEQFF. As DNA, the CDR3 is TGTGCCAGTAGTATCTTCGCGGGACCTTACAATGAGCAGTTCTTC.

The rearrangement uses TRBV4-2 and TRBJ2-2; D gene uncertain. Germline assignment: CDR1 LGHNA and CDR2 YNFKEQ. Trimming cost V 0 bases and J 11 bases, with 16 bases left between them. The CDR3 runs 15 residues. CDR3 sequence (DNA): TGTGCCAGCAGCCAAGAAGAGCGAGTCGACTTAGAGCTGTTTTTT. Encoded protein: CASSQEERVDLELFF.

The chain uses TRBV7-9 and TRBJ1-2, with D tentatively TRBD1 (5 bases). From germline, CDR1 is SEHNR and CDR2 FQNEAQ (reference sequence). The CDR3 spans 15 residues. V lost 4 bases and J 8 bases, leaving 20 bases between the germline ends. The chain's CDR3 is CASSSTGFLRRGYTF. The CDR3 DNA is TGTGCCAGCAGCTCAACAGGCTTCCTTCGGCGGGGCTACACCTTC.

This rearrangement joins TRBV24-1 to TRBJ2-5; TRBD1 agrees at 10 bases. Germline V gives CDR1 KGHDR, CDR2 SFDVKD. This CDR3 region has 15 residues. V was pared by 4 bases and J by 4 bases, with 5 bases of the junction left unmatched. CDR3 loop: CATSDSDRGLETQYF. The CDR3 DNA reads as TGTGCCACCAGTGACAGTGACAGGGGGCTAGAGACCCAGTACTTC.

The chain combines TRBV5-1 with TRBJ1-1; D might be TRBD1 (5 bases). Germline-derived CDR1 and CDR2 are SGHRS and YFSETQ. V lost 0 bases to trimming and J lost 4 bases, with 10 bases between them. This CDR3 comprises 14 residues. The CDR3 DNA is TGCGCCAGCAGCTTGGAAGGGGCTGCCACTGAAGCTTTCTTT. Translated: CASSLEGAATEAFF.

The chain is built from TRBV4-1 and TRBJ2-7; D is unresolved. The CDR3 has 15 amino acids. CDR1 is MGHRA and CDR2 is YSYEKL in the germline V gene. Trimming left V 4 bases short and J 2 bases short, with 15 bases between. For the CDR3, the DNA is TGCGCCAGCAGCCCACGGTCGACAATCCCCTACGAGCAGTACTTC. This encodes CASSPRSTIPYEQYF.

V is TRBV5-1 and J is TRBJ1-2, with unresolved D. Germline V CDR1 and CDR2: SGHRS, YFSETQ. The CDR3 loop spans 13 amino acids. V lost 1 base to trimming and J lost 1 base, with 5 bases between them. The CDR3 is CASSLNLNYGYTF. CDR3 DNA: TGCGCCAGCAGCTTGAATCTTAACTATGGCTACACCTTC. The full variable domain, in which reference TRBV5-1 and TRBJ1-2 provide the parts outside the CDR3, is KAGVTQTPRYLIKTRGQQVTLSCSPISGHRSVSWYQQTPGQGLQFLFEYFSETQRNKGNFPGRFSGRQFSNSRSEMNVSTLELGDSALYLCASSLNLNYGYTFGSGTRLTVV.

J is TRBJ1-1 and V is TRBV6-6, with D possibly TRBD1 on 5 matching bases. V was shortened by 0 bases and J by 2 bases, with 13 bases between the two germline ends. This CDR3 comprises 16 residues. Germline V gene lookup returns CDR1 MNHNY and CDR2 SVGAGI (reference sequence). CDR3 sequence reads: CASSYSDRGDNTEAFF. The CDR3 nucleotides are TGTGCCAGCAGTTACTCAGATAGGGGCGACAACACTGAAGCTTTCTTT.

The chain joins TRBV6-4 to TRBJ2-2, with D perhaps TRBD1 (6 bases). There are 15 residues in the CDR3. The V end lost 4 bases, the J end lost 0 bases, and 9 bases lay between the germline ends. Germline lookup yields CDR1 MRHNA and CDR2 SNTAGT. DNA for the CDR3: TGTGCCAGCAGTGCCCAGGGGCCGAACACCGGGGAGCTGTTTTTT. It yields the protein CASSAQGPNTGELFF.

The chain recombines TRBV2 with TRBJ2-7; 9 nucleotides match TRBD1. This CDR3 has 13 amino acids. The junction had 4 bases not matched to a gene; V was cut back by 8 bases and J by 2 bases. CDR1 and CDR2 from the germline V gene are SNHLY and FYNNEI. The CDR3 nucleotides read TGTGCCAGCGGGGGACAGGGTGCCTACGAGCAGTACTTC. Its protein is CASGGQGAYEQYF.

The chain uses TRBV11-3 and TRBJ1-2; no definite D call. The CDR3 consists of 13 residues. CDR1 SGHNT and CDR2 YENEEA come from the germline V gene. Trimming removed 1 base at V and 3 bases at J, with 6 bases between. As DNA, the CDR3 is TGTGCCAGCAGCTTAGGGGAGGACTATGGCTACACCTTC. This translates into CASSLGEDYGYTF.